This is a list of T cell receptor beta chains from one sample in a study of blood T cell repertoires in COVID-19. Some clones are missing from TCRdb's copy, which holds only in-frame ones; the method was immunoSEQ multiplex PCR. The sample consists of about 210,000 clones, approximately 81% of them appearing once. The sample taken for sequencing was peripheral blood. These receptors all stem from a woman aged 80 or older with acute or convalescent COVID-19. Each CDR3 is given with its conserved first and last residue. The order of the fields is D gene, V gene, J gene, clone size, CDR3 DNA, CDR3 protein. D genes are given only for firm matches. Clone size is stated in some rows and not others, as once, few, many or a class when expanded.

-,TRBV29-1,TRBJ2-6,-,TGCAGCGTTGATGGTAGCTCTGGGGCCAACGTCCTGACTTTC,CSVDGSSGANVLTF
TRBD2,TRBV7-2,TRBJ2-7,-,TGTGCCAGCAGCTGGGCGGCGGGAGAGGTGTGGTACGAGCAGTACTTC,CASSWAAGEVWYEQYF
-,TRBV3-1/TRBV3-2,TRBJ2-7,-,TGTGCCAGCAGCCAAATCGGGACACGTCCCTACGAGCAGTACTTC,CASSQIGTRPYEQYF
TRBD2,TRBV2,TRBJ2-1,-,TGTGCCAGCAACCCCAAGGAGACTAGCGGGAGGGATGAGCAGTTCTTC,CASNPKETSGRDEQFF
TRBD1,TRBV2,TRBJ1-1,few,TGTGCCACCGACAGGGTCGGAGATGAAGCTTTCTTT,CATDRVGDEAFF
-,TRBV7-2,TRBJ1-2,-,TGTGCCAGCAGCTTGGCAGGCCAGGTTAACTATGGCTACACCTTC,CASSLAGQVNYGYTF
-,TRBV6-1,TRBJ1-3,-,TGTGCCAGCAGTGGGACAGCCGGATGGACTGGAAACACCATATATTTT,CASSGTAGWTGNTIYF
-,TRBV4-3,TRBJ1-1,-,TGCGCCAGCAGCCAAGCCTTCCCGAACAACCCCTCCTCGGGGTTAGAAGCTTTCTTT,CASSQAFPNNPSSGLEAFF
TRBD1,TRBV6-2/TRBV6-3,TRBJ2-7,-,TGTGCCAGCAGTTACCTGACAGGGCTCGAGCAGTACTTC,CASSYLTGLEQYF
TRBD2,TRBV7-8,TRBJ2-3,-,TGTGCCAGCAGCTTGGGACTAGCGGGAGCGTCCACAGATACGCAGTATTTT,CASSLGLAGASTDTQYF
TRBD1,TRBV3-1/TRBV3-2,TRBJ1-1,-,TGTGCCAGCAGACCTCGACAGGGGAGGGACACTGAAGCTTTCTTT,CASRPRQGRDTEAFF
-,TRBV18,TRBJ2-3,-,TGTGCCAGCTCACCACGTAACACAGATACGCAGTATTTT,CASSPRNTDTQYF
-,TRBV30,TRBJ2-7,-,TGTGCCTGGAGTGTACGTTCTTGGAGTAGTCCAAACGAGCAGTACTTC,CAWSVRSWSSPNEQYF
TRBD2,TRBV13,TRBJ2-3,-,TGTGCCAGCAGTCACCCTGGGGGGGGGCAGTATTTT,CASSHPGGGQYF
-,TRBV6-2/TRBV6-3,TRBJ1-1,-,TGTGCCAGCAGTTATGCAGATTTCTACACTGAAGCTTTCTTT,CASSYADFYTEAFF
TRBD1,TRBV24-1,TRBJ2-5,once,TGTGCCACCAGTGATTCTCTCTCACAGGGGGTCCCAGAGACCCAGTACTTC,CATSDSLSQGVPETQYF
-,TRBV7-2,TRBJ1-4,-,TGTGCCAGCAGCCAGCCCGGGCCGGGAAGTGAAAAACTGTTTTTT,CASSQPGPGSEKLFF
-,TRBV6-4,TRBJ1-5,-,TGTGCCAGCAGTGACCCATGGAGGGACGGTCAGCCCCAGCATTTT,CASSDPWRDGQPQHF
TRBD2,TRBV2,TRBJ2-1,-,TGTGCCAGCGGAGGGAGAGCCGGGGGGTACAATGAGCAGTTCTTC,CASGGRAGGYNEQFF
TRBD2,TRBV3-1/TRBV3-2,TRBJ2-7,-,TGTGCCAGCAGCCCGACTAGCGGGGGGGGCTCCTACGAGCAGTACTTC,CASSPTSGGGSYEQYF
TRBD2,TRBV3-1/TRBV3-2,TRBJ2-7,many,TGTGCCAGCAGCCACTTAGCGGGAGGGATATACGAGCAGTACTTC,CASSHLAGGIYEQYF
TRBD1,TRBV5-1,TRBJ2-5,-,TGCGCCAGCAGCTTCGACAGGGAGGAGACCCAGTACTTC,CASSFDREETQYF
-,TRBV5-8,TRBJ2-1,-,TGTGCCAGCAGCCGGAGATTTACCTCCTACAATGAGCAGTTCTTC,CASSRRFTSYNEQFF
TRBD2,TRBV6-1,TRBJ2-3,-,TGTGCCAGCAGTGACCTAGCGGGAGTACCGGATACGCAGTATTTT,CASSDLAGVPDTQYF
TRBD1,TRBV2,TRBJ2-5,-,TGTGCCAGCAGTGAAAGGGACAGGGTTTTGTGGGAGACCCAGTACTTC,CASSERDRVLWETQYF
-,TRBV6-4,TRBJ2-1,-,TGTGCCAGCAGTGACTCGAACCGGGGGGAGCAGTTCTTC,CASSDSNRGEQFF
-,TRBV28,TRBJ1-2,-,TGTGCCAGCAGTTTAAGGACAGTCTATGGCTACACCTTC,CASSLRTVYGYTF
-,TRBV5-6,TRBJ2-6,-,TGTGCCAGCAGCCGAGGGCGATCTGGGGCCAACGTCCTGACTTTC,CASSRGRSGANVLTF
-,TRBV10-3,TRBJ1-1,-,TGTGCCATCAGTGAGACCGCGATTGAAGCTTTCTTT,CAISETAIEAFF
-,TRBV7-9,TRBJ2-7,-,TGTGCCAGCAGCAAAACTAGCCACGAGCAGTACTTC,CASSKTSHEQYF
-,TRBV6-5,TRBJ1-2,-,TGTGCCAGCAGGGCCCCGACAGACTATGGCTACACCTTC,CASRAPTDYGYTF
-,TRBV7-9,TRBJ1-2,-,TGTGCCAGCAGCTCGACAGGCGACGGTGGCTACACCTTC,CASSSTGDGGYTF
-,TRBV18,TRBJ1-1,-,TGTGCCAGCTCACCACGGAGGAGCGGGAACACTGAAGCTTTCTTT,CASSPRRSGNTEAFF
TRBD1,TRBV4-3,TRBJ1-2,-,TGCGCCAGCAGCCAAGCAGCGACAGGGGGCTGGGAAGGCTACACCTTC,CASSQAATGGWEGYTF
-,TRBV9,TRBJ1-5,-,TGTGCCAGCAGCGGCGGGACGGCAAATCAGCCCCAGCATTTT,CASSGGTANQPQHF
-,TRBV4-2,TRBJ1-2,-,TGTGCCAGCAGCCAAGTAAACAATAACTATGGCTACACCTTC,CASSQVNNNYGYTF
TRBD1,TRBV3-1/TRBV3-2,TRBJ1-1,-,TGTGCCAGCAGCTCCCCCAGGGGGTACACTGAAGCTTTCTTT,CASSSPRGYTEAFF
TRBD1,TRBV6-2/TRBV6-3,TRBJ1-2,-,TGTGCCAGCAGTTACCGGGGGCAGGGGGCTTTCTATGGCTACACCTTC,CASSYRGQGAFYGYTF
-,TRBV14,TRBJ1-2,-,TGTGCCAGCAGCCCTGACAGGTACTATGGCTACACCTTC,CASSPDRYYGYTF
TRBD2,TRBV9,TRBJ2-1,few,TGTGCCAGCAGCTCCGAGGAGATACTCGGGACTAGCGGGAAGAATGAGCAGTTCTTC,CASSSEEILGTSGKNEQFF
-,TRBV9,TRBJ1-3,-,TGTGCCAGCATACAGTGGGCTGGAAACACCATATATTTT,CASIQWAGNTIYF
-,TRBV30,TRBJ2-5,-,TGTGCCTGGAGTTCTCGGGGGGCTACCCAGTACTTC,CAWSSRGATQYF
-,TRBV5-5,TRBJ1-1,few,TGTGCCAGCAGCCCACGCGGGGAGTGGACTGAAGCTTTCTTT,CASSPRGEWTEAFF
-,TRBV7-3,TRBJ2-7,-,TGTGCCAGCAGCTTATCGGGGCAGGGGCCGCACGAGCAGTACTTC,CASSLSGQGPHEQYF
-,TRBV6-6,TRBJ1-4,-,TGTGCCAGCAGTCAAATCGTTGACGACAGGATCAATGAAAAACTGTTTTTT,CASSQIVDDRINEKLFF
TRBD2,TRBV6-5,TRBJ2-1,-,TGTGCCAGCGGAAACTTACTAGCGGGACAACGCGAGCAGTTCTTC,CASGNLLAGQREQFF
-,TRBV5-6,TRBJ2-4,-,TGTGCCAGCAGCTTAAGGGGGGCCAAAAACATTCAGTACTTC,CASSLRGAKNIQYF
-,TRBV3-1/TRBV3-2,TRBJ1-6,-,TGTGCCAGCAGCCAAACTTTTTCACCCCTCCACTTT,CASSQTFSPLHF
TRBD2,TRBV19,TRBJ2-7,-,TGTGCCAGTAGTACCACGGGGAGCGGGAGGTTTTTCGAGCAGTACTTC,CASSTTGSGRFFEQYF
TRBD2,TRBV6-5,TRBJ2-7,few,TGTGCCAGCAGCCTAGCGGGAGGGCCTGTACACGAGCAGTACTTC,CASSLAGGPVHEQYF
-,TRBV5-1,TRBJ1-3,-,TGCGCCAGCAGCTTGATCTCCTACTCTGGAAACACCATATATTTT,CASSLISYSGNTIYF
TRBD2,TRBV28,TRBJ2-7,-,TGTGCCAGCAGCCATAGCGGGGGACCCTACGAGCAGTACTTC,CASSHSGGPYEQYF
-,TRBV21-1,TRBJ2-7,-,TGTGCCAGCGTGCTAGCGGGATACTACGAGCAGTACTTC,CASVLAGYYEQYF